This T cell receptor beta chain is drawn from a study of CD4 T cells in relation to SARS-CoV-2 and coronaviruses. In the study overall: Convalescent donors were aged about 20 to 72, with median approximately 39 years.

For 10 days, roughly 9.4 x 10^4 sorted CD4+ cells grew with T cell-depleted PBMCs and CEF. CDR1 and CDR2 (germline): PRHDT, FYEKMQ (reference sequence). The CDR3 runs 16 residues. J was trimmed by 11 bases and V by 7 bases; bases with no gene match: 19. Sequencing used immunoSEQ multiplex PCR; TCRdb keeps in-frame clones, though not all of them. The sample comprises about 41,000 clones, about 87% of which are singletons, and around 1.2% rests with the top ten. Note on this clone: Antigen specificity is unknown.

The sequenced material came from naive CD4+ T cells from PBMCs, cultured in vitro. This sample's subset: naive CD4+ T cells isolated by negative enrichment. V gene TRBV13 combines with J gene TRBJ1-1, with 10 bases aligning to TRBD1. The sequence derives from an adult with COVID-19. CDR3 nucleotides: TGTGCCAGCATGTTTCGCACGGACAGGGGGATTATGCGGGCTTTCTTT. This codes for CASMFRTDRGIMRAFF.